Reported below is one T cell receptor beta chain. Mismatch with germline at one junction end may stem from a read error. This record comes from a study of T-cell reconstitution after alpha-beta-depleted transplantation in children. Library preparation (for TCRbeta) was performed with unique molecular identifiers. TCRdb re-called the PCR reads through MiXCR, storing one row per CDR3 protein. The sample yields approximately 390,000 distinct CDR3 sequences, roughly 11% seen once. The V gene's germline CDR1 is SGDLS and CDR2 YYNGEE. This CDR3 comprises 16 residues. V gene TRBV9 combines with J gene TRBJ1-3; 8 nucleotides agree with TRBD1. The sequence derives from a human donor who donated a stem cell graft to a child with acute myeloid leukemia. Sequences were derived from PBMCs from the stem cell graft donor, sampled from the stem cell graft. The CDR3 DNA reads TGTGCCAGCAGCCCACCACCACAGGGGGTCGGAAACACCGTATATTTT. Translation gives CASSPPPQGVGNTVYF.